Below are 9 T cell receptor beta chains sequenced from a single sample in a study of STAT5B mutations in CD4+ large granular lymphocyte leukemia. TCRdb's copy holds only in-frame clones and misses some; the assay was immunoSEQ multiplex PCR. This table has around 35,000 clones, approximately 67% appearing once. Sequences were obtained from CD4+ T cells from blood buffy coats. Receptors originate from a human donor in good health.

The rearrangement joins TRBV10-3 to TRBJ2-7, with D perhaps matching TRBD1 (6 bases). CDR3 length equals 15 residues. Looked up from germline, CDR1 is ENHRY and CDR2 is SYGVKD. Trimming removed 0 bases at V and 1 base at J, with 10 bases between. This CDR3 reads CAISESGGLSYEQYF. DNA of the CDR3: TGTGCCATCAGTGAGTCAGGGGGATTATCCTACGAGCAGTACTTC.

The rearrangement joins TRBV5-1 to TRBJ1-6; perhaps TRBD1 as D (5 bases). Germline-derived CDR1 and CDR2 are SGHRS and YFSETQ. CDR3 length: 15 amino acids. V was clipped by 4 bases and J by 8 bases, with 16 bases between them. DNA of the CDR3: TGCGCCAGCAGCAAGACAGAATCTGGGGATTCACCCCTCCACTTT. Translating it yields CASSKTESGDSPLHF.

The gene calls are TRBV11-3 and TRBJ2-2; 7 nucleotides agree with TRBD1. The length of the CDR3 is 13 residues. Germline-derived CDR1 and CDR2 are SGHNT and YENEEA. J was trimmed by 5 bases and V by 5 bases; bases with no gene match: 2. This chain's CDR3 is CASSDRVTGELFF. CDR3 sequence (DNA): TGTGCCAGCAGCGACAGGGTTACCGGGGAGCTGTTTTTT.

The chain uses TRBV7-9 and TRBJ2-1; possibly TRBD1 for D (5 bases). Trimming removed 5 bases at V and 5 bases at J, with 10 bases between. The CDR3 consists of 13 residues. Germline-derived CDR1 and CDR2 are SEHNR and FQNEAQ (reference sequence). The CDR3 DNA follows: TGTGCCAGCAGCACAGGAGTGGACAATGAGCAGTTCTTC. It translates to CASSTGVDNEQFF.

This rearrangement joins TRBV9 to TRBJ2-2, with 8 bases identical to TRBD1. The CDR3 extends over 16 amino acids. After removal of 0 bases from V and 4 bases from J, the junction contained 5 bases not matched to a gene. Per the germline V gene, CDR1 is SGDLS and CDR2 is YYNGEE. CDR3 protein: CASSVDHRGSTGELFF. CDR3 DNA sequence: TGTGCCAGCAGCGTAGACCACAGGGGGAGCACCGGGGAGCTGTTTTTT.

The gene calls are TRBV19 and TRBJ1-1; D perhaps matches TRBD1 (6 bases). The CDR3 totals 13 residues. V was clipped by 5 bases and J by 5 bases, with 12 bases between them. Looked up from germline, CDR1 is LNHDA and CDR2 is SQIVND (reference sequence). CDR3 DNA: TGTGCCAGTAGTCCGACAGGAGGGACTGAAGCTTTCTTT. Protein: CASSPTGGTEAFF. Full variable domain (remainder filled in from reference TRBV19 and TRBJ1-1): DGGITQSPKYLFRKEGQNVTLSCEQNLNHDAMYWYRQDPGQGLRLIYYSQIVNDFQKGDIAEGYSVSREKKESFPLTVTSAQKNPTAFYLCASSPTGGTEAFFGQGTRLTVV.

In its sample, this clone was seen a few times. The rearrangement uses TRBV4-2 and TRBJ2-5; D is undetermined. V was cut by 3 bases and J by 5 bases, with 10 bases left in between. Germline values: CDR1 LGHNA, CDR2 YNFKEQ. This CDR3 is 13 amino acids long. CDR3 bases: TGTGCCAGCAGCCACCAACAAGGGGAGACCCAGTACTTC. It specifies CASSHQQGETQYF.

This clone was counted only a few times. V is TRBV5-6 and J is TRBJ2-4; no firm D call. Per germline, CDR1 SGHDT and CDR2 YYEEEE. Trimming left V 4 bases short and J 5 bases short, with 13 bases between. CDR3 size: 14 residues. CDR3 sequence: CASSGAPVQNIQYF. As DNA, the CDR3 is TGTGCCAGCAGCGGAGCTCCGGTCCAAAACATTCAGTACTTC.

V gene TRBV5-6 combines with J gene TRBJ2-5; D is possibly TRBD1 (5 bases). Trimming removed 2 bases at V and 3 bases at J, with 11 bases between. The germline V gene has CDR1 SGHDT and CDR2 YYEEEE. The CDR3 extends over 14 amino acids. The chain's CDR3 is CASSFSAGKETQYF. In DNA, the CDR3 is TGTGCCAGCAGCTTTTCGGCAGGGAAAGAGACCCAGTACTTC.